This entry concerns a single TCR beta chain. Antigen specificity is unknown. This record belongs to a study of vaccination effects on CD4 cells after COVID-19. Study at large: Before any sequencing was done, the ViraFEST assay used viral peptide pools to expand antigen-specific CD4+ T cells. Cultivation was performed at a few million PBMC per well with approximately 10 IU/ml IL-2 and 9.5 to 10 ug/ml peptides added.

The CDR3 contains 13 residues. Germline V gene lookup returns CDR1 LNHDA and CDR2 SQIVND (reference sequence). V lost 9 bases to trimming and J lost 4 bases, with 13 bases between them. Repertoires were generated with immunoSEQ multiplex PCR, while TCRdb's copy carries only in-frame clones and drops some. The sample includes tens of thousands of clones, 70% to 80% seen only once; the top ten take roughly 1.9%. A roughly 10-day culture period preceded the isolation of CD4+ T cells. Material: CD4+ T cells from PBMCs cultured without peptide, obtained before COVID-19 vaccination. The chain carries TRBV19 and TRBJ1-3; D gene ambiguous. This TCR came from a human donor who received a COVID-19 vaccine. This chain's CDR3 is CASRAMAGNTIYF. For the CDR3, the DNA is TGTGCCAGCAGAGCCATGGCAGGAAACACCATATATTTT.